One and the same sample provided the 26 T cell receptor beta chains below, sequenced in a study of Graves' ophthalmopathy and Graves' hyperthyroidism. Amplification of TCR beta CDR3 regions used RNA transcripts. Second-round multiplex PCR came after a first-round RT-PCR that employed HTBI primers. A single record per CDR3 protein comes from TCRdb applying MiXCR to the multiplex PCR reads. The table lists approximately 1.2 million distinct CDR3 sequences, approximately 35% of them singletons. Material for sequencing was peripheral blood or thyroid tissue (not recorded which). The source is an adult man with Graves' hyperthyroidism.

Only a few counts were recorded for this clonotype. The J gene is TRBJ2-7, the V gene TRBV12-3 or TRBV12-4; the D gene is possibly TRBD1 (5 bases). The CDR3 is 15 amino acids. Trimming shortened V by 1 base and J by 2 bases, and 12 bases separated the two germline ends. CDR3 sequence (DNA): TGTGCCAGCAGTTTAGGTGTCACAGGTACCTACGAGCAGTACTTC. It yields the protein CASSLGVTGTYEQYF.

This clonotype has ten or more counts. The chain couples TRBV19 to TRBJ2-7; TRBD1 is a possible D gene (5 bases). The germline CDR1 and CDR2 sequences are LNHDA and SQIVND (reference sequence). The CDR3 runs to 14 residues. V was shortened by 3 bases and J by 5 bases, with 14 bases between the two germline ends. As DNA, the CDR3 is TGTGCCAGTAGTATCGTCCGTGGGGCAGACGAGCAGTACTTC. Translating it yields CASSIVRGADEQYF.

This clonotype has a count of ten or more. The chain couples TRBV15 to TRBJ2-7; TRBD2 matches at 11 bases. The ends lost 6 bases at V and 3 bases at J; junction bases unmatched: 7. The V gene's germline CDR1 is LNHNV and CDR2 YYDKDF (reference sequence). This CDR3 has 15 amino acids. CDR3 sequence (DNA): TGTGCCACCAGAGGGGGACTAGCGGAGCTCTACGAGCAGTACTTC. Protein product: CATRGGLAELYEQYF.

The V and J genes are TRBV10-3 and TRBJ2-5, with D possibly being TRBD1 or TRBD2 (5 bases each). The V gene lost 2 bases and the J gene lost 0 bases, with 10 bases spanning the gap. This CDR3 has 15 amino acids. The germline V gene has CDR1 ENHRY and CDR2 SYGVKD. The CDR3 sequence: CAISEGTEDQETQYF. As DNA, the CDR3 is TGTGCCATCAGTGAGGGGACGGAAGACCAAGAGACCCAGTACTTC.

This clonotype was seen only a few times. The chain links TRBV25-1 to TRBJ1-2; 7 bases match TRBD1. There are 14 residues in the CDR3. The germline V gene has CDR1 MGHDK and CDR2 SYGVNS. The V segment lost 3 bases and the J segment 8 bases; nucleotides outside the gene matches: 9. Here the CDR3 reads CASSETGSLQGYTF. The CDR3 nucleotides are TGTGCCAGCAGTGAGACAGGGTCCCTTCAGGGCTACACCTTC.

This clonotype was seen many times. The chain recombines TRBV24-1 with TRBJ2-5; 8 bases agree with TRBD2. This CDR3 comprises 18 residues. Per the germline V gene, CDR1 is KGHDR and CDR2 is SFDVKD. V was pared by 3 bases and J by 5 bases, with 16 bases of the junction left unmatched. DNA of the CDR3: TGTGCCACCAGTGATCGGCGGGAGGATCCCCTGAATCGGGAGACCCAGTACTTC. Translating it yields CATSDRREDPLNRETQYF.

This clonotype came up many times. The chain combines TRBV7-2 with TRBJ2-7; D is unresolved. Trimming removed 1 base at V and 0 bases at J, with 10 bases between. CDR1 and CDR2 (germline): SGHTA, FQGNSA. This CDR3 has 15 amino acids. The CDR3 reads CASSLGPRSSYEQYF. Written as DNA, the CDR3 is TGTGCCAGCAGCTTAGGCCCGAGAAGCTCCTACGAGCAGTACTTC. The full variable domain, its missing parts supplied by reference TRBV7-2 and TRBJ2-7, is GAGVSQSPSNKVTEKGKDVELRCDPISGHTALYWYRQSLGQGLEFLIYFQGNSAPDKSGLPSDRFSAERTGGSVSTLTIQRTQQEDSAVYLCASSLGPRSSYEQYFGPGTRLTVT.

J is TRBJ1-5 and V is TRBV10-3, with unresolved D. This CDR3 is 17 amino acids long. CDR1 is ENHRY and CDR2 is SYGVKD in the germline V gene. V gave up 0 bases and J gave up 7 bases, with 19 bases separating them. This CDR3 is CAISESHGRGLYQPQHF. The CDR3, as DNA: TGTGCCATCAGTGAGTCACACGGACGGGGTTTATACCAGCCCCAGCATTTT.

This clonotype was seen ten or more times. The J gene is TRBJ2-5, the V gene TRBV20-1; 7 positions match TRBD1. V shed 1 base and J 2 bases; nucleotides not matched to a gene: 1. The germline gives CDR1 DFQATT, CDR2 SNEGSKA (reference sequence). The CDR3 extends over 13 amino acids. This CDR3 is CSARVTGQETQYF. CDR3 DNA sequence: TGCAGTGCTAGAGTGACAGGGCAAGAGACCCAGTACTTC.

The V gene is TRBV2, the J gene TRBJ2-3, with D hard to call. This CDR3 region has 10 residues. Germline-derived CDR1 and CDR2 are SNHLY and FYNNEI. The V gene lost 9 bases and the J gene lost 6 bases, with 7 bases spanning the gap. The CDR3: CASEADTQYF. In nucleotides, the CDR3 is TGTGCCAGTGAGGCGGATACGCAGTATTTT.

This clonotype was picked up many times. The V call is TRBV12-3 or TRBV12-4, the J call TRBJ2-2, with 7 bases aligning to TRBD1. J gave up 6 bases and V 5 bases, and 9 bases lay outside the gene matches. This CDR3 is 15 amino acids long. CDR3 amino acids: CASSEQTGLAGELFF. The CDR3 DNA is TGTGCCAGCAGTGAGCAGACAGGGTTGGCCGGGGAGCTGTTTTTT.

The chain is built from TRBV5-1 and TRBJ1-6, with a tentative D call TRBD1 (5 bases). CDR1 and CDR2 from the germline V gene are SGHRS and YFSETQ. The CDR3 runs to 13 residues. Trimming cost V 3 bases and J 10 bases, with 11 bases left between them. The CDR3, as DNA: TGCGCCAGCAGCTGGGGGAGCGAATCACCCCTCCACTTT. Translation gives CASSWGSESPLHF.

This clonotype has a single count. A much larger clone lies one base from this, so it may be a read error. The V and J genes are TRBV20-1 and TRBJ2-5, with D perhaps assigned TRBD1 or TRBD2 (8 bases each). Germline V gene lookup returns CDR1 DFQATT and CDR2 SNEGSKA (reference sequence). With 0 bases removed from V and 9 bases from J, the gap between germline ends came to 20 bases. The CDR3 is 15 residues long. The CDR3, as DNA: TGCAGTGCTAGAGATCTTGGCAGGGGGCGGGAGGCCCAGTACTTC. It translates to CSARDLGRGREAQYF.

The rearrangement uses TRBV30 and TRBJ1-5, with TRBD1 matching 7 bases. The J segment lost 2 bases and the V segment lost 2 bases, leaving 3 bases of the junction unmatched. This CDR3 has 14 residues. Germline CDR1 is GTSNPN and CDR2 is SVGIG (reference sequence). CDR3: CAWSLGQGNQPQHF. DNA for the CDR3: TGTGCCTGGAGTCTAGGACAGGGCAATCAGCCCCAGCATTTT.

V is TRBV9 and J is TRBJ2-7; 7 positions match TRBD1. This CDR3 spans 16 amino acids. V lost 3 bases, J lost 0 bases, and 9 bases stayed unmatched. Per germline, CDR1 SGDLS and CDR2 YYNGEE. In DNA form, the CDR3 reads TGTGCCAGCAGCGGACAGGGTCTCCTGAACTCCTACGAGCAGTACTTC. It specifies CASSGQGLLNSYEQYF.

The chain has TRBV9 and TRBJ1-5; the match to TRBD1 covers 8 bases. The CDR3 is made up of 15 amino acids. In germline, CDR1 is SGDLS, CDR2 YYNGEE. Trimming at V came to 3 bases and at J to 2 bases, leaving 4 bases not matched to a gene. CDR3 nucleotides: TGTGCCAGCAGCGCGACAGGGGCCGGCAATCAGCCCCAGCATTTT. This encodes CASSATGAGNQPQHF.

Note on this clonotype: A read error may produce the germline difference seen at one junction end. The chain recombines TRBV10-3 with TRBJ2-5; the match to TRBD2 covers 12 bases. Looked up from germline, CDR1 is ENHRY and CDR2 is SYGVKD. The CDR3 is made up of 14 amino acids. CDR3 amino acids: CAISMGLAGLSAHF. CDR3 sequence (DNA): TGTGCCATCAGCATGGGACTAGCGGGCCTCTCCGCCCACTTC.

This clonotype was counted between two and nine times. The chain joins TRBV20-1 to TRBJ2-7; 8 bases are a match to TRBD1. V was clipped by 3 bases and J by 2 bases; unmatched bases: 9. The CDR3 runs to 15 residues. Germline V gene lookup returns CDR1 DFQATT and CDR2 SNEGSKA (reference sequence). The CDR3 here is CSASFIGTGTYEQYF. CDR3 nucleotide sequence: TGCAGTGCTAGTTTTATCGGGACAGGCACCTACGAGCAGTACTTC.

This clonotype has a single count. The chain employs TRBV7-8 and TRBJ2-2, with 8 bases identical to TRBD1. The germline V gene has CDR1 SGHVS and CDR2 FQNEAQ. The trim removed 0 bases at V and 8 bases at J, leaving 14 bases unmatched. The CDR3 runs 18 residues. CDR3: CASSLARGHRGEQGELFF. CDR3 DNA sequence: TGTGCCAGCAGCTTAGCGCGAGGACACAGGGGGGAGCAAGGGGAGCTGTTTTTT.

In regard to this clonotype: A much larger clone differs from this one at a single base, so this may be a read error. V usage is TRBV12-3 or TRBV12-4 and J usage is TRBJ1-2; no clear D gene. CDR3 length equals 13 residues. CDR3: CASAEILNSGCTF. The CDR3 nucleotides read TGTGCCAGCGCGGAGATCCTTAATTCCGGCTGCACCTTC.

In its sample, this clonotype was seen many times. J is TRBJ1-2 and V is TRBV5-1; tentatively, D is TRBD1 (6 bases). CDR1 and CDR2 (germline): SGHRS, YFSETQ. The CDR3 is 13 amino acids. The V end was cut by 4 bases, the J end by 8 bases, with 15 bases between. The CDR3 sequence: CASSPDRSVGYTF. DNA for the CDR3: TGCGCCAGCAGCCCCGACAGGTCTGTGGGCTACACCTTC. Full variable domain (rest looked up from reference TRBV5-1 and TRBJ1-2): KAGVTQTPRYLIKTRGQQVTLSCSPISGHRSVSWYQQTPGQGLQFLFEYFSETQRNKGNFPGRFSGRQFSNSRSEMNVSTLELGDSALYLCASSPDRSVGYTFGSGTRLTVV.

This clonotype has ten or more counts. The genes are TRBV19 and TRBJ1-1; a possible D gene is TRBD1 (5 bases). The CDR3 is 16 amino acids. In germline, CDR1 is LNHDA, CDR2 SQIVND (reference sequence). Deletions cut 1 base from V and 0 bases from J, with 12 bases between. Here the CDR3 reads CASSIVGAGLNTEAFF. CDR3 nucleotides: TGTGCCAGTAGTATAGTCGGAGCGGGGCTGAACACTGAAGCTTTCTTT.

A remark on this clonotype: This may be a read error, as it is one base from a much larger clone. Here the CDR3 reads CASSVRGQGFQPQHF. CDR3 sequence (DNA): TGTGCCAGCAGCGTTAGGGGACAGGGGTTCCAGCCCCAGCATTTT. The chain employs TRBV7-2 and TRBJ1-5; 10 nucleotides align to TRBD1. This CDR3 has 15 residues. Trimming at V came to 5 bases and at J to 7 bases, leaving 8 bases not matched to a gene. Germline values: CDR1 SGHTA, CDR2 FQGNSA.

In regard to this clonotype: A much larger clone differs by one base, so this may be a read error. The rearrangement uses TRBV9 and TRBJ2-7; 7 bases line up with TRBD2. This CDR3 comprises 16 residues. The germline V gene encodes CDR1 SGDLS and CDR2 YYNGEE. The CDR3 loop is CACSVGTAGAPYEQYF. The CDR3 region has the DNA TGTGCCTGCAGCGTTGGGACGGCGGGAGCCCCCTACGAGCAGTACTTC.

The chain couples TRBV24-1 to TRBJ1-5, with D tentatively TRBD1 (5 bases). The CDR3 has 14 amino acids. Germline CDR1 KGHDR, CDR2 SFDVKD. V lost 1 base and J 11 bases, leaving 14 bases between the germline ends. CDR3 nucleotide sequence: TGTGCCACCAGTGATTTTGCGGGGACGGAGACCCAGCATTTT. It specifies CATSDFAGTETQHF.

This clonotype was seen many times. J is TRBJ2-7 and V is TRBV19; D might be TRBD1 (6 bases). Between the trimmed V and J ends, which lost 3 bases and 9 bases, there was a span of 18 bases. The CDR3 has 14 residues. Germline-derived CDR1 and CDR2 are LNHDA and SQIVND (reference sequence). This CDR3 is CASSITGTHGVQYF. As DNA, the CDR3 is TGTGCCAGTAGTATTACAGGGACCCATGGGGTGCAGTACTTC.